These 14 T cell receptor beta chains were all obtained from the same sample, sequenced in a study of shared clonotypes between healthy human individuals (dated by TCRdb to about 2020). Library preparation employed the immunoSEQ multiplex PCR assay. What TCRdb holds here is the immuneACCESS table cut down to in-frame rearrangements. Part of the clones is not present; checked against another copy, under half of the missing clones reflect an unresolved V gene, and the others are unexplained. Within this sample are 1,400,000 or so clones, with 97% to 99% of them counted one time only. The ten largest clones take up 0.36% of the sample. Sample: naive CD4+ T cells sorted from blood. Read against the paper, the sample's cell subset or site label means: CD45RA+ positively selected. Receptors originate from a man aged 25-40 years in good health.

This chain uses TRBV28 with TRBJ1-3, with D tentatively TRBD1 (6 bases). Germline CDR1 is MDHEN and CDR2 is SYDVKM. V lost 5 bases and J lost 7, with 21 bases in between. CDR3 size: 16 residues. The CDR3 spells CASSLDGRGWRNTIYF. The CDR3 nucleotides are TGTGCCAGCAGTCTGGACGGCAGGGGTTGGCGCAACACCATATATTTT.

Here the CDR3 DNA reads TGTGCCAGCAGTGACGAGCCGGGACTAGTCGTTGACAATGAGCAGTTCTTC. It specifies CASSDEPGLVVDNEQFF. The rearrangement joins TRBV2 to TRBJ2-1; 8 nucleotides agree with TRBD2. This CDR3 spans 17 amino acids. V gave up 3 bases and J gave up 5 bases; unmatched junction bases: 12. Germline CDR1 SNHLY, CDR2 FYNNEI.

The CDR3 region has the DNA TGCAGCGTTGGGGTAGCGGAAGAGACCCAGTACTTC. This sequence encodes CSVGVAEETQYF. V gene TRBV29-1 combines with J gene TRBJ2-5, with D possibly TRBD2 on 6 matching bases. CDR1 and CDR2 (germline): SQVTM, ANQGSEA. The ends were cut back, 4 bases at V and 3 bases at J, with 9 bases in the middle. This CDR3 spans 12 amino acids.

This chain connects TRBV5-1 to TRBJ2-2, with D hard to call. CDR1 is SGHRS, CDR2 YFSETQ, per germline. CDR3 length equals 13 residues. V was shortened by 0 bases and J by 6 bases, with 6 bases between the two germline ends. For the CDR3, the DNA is TGCGCCAGCAGCTTGGTTGTGCCCGGGGAGCTGTTTTTT. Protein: CASSLVVPGELFF.

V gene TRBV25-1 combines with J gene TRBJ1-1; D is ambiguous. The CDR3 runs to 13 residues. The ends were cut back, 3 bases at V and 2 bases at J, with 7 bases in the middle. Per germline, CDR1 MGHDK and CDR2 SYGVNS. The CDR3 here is CASSDSANTEAFF. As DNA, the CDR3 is TGTGCCAGCAGTGACAGTGCCAACACTGAAGCTTTCTTT.

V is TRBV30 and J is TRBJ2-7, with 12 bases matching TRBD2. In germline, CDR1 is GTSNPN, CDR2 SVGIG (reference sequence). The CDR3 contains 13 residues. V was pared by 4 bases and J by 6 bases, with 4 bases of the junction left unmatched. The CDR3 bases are TGTGCCTGGACCCGACTAGCGGGAGTCGAGCAGTACTTC. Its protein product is CAWTRLAGVEQYF.

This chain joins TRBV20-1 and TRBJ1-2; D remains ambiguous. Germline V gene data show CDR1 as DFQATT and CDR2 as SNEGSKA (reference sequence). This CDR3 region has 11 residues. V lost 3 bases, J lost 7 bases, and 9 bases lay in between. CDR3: CSASLRSGYTF. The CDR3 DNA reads TGCAGTGCTAGTTTAAGGAGTGGCTACACCTTC.

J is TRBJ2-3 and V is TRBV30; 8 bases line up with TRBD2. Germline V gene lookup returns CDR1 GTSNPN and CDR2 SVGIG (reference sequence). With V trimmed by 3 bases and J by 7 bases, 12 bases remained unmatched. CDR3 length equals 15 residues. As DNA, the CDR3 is TGTGCCTGGAGGGTAGCGGGATCGGGGTTTAATACGCAGTATTTT. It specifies CAWRVAGSGFNTQYF.

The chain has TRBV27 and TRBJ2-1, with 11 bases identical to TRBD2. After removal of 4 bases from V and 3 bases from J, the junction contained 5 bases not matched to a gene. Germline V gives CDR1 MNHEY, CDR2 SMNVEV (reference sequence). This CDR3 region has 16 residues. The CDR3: CASSWTGTSGYNEQFF. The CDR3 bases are TGTGCCAGCAGTTGGACCGGGACTAGCGGCTACAATGAGCAGTTCTTC.

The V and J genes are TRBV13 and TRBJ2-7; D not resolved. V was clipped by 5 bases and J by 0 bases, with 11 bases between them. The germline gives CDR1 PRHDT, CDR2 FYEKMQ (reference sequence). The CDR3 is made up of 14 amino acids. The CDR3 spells CASSHPGSSYEQYF. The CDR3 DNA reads TGTGCCAGCAGCCACCCCGGGTCCTCCTACGAGCAGTACTTC.

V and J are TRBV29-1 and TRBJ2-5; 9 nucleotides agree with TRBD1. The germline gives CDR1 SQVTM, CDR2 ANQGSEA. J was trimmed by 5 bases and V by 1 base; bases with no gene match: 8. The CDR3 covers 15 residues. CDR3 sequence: CSVEGGDRVYETQYF. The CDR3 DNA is TGCAGCGTTGAAGGGGGGGACAGGGTTTACGAGACCCAGTACTTC. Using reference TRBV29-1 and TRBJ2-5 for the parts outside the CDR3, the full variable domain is SAVISQKPSRDICQRGTSLTIQCQVDSQVTMMFWYRQQPGQSLTLIATANQGSEATYESGFVIDKFPISRPNLTFSTLTVSNMSPEDSSIYLCSVEGGDRVYETQYFGPGTRLLVL.

The CDR3 DNA is TGTGCCATCAGGGGGGAGGCAGGGGTATCCTACGAGCAGTACTTC. It specifies CAIRGEAGVSYEQYF. The chain is built from TRBV10-3 and TRBJ2-7; TRBD1 or TRBD2 may be the D gene (6 bases each). This CDR3 contains 15 residues. V was pared by 6 bases and J by 1 base, with 16 bases between. In germline, CDR1 is ENHRY, CDR2 SYGVKD.

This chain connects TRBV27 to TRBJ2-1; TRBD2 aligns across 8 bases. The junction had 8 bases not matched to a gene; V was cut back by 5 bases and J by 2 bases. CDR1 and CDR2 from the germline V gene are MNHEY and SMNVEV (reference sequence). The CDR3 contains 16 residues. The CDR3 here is CASSPHAGGAYNEQFF. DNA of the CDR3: TGTGCCAGCAGTCCCCACGCCGGGGGGGCCTACAATGAGCAGTTCTTC.

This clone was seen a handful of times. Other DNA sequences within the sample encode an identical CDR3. CDR3 protein: CASSLSGNTIYF. The DNA of the CDR3 is TGCGCCAGCAGCTTGTCTGGAAACACCATATATTTT. The rearrangement uses TRBV5-1 and TRBJ1-3; no firm D call. Between the trimmed V and J ends, which lost 1 base and 1 base, there was a span of 0 bases. The CDR3 is made up of 12 amino acids. CDR1 and CDR2 (germline): SGHRS, YFSETQ. The full variable domain, completed using reference TRBV5-1 and TRBJ1-3, is KAGVTQTPRYLIKTRGQQVTLSCSPISGHRSVSWYQQTPGQGLQFLFEYFSETQRNKGNFPGRFSGRQFSNSRSEMNVSTLELGDSALYLCASSLSGNTIYFGEGSWLTVV.